The clone carrying this T cell receptor beta chain was recorded at least ten times. The CDR3 is 14 residues long. CDR1 and CDR2 from the germline V gene are SGHRS and YFSETQ. The V and J ends lost 0 bases and 4 bases respectively, with 10 bases between them. The sample belongs to a study of shared clonotypes between healthy human individuals. Clones were read by immunoSEQ multiplex PCR, and TCRdb kept only the in-frame ones, dropping some. The sample records hundreds of thousands of clones, more than 70% being singletons. This sequence joins TRBV5-1 and TRBJ1-2; possibly TRBD1 for D (5 bases). The clonotype was recovered from a woman aged 25 to 39 in good health. Sequencing was performed on memory CD4+ T cells sorted from blood. Subset denoted: CD45RA-negative fraction. Here the CDR3 reads CASSLEGRGYGYTF. Here the CDR3 DNA reads TGCGCCAGCAGCTTGGAAGGGAGGGGCTATGGCTACACCTTC. Full variable domain (missing parts from reference TRBV5-1 and TRBJ1-2): KAGVTQTPRYLIKTRGQQVTLSCSPISGHRSVSWYQQTPGQGLQFLFEYFSETQRNKGNFPGRFSGRQFSNSRSEMNVSTLELGDSALYLCASSLEGRGYGYTFGSGTRLTVV.